These 12 T cell receptor beta chains were all obtained from the same sample, sequenced in a study of blood T cells in healthy people across ages. Then a second PCR, running about 6 to 12 cycles, was carried out with a sample-barcoded 5' primer and a J-beta primer mix. TCRdb independently ran MiXCR on the 5' RACE reads; one entry per CDR3 protein. The sample yields 650,000 to 1,000,000 distinct CDR3 sequences, around half seen once. The source material was blood. These TCRs come from a man older than 75 in good health.

The chain is built from TRBV6-5 and TRBJ1-4; D is unresolved. The V end was cut by 0 bases, the J end by 6 bases, with 8 bases between. The V gene's germline CDR1 is MNHEY and CDR2 SVGAGI. This CDR3 spans 14 amino acids. The CDR3 DNA reads TGTGCCAGCAGTTACTCGAACAGCTATGAAAAACTGTTTTTT. This codes for CASSYSNSYEKLFF.

This clonotype was counted a few times. The chain has TRBV7-2 and TRBJ2-1; D is undetermined. V lost 3 bases to trimming and J lost 5 bases, with 8 bases between them. CDR1 is SGHTA, CDR2 FQGNSA, per germline. The CDR3 spans 13 residues. CDR3 in DNA: TGTGCCAGCAGCTTTTCTGTAAACAATGAGCAGTTCTTC. Its translation: CASSFSVNNEQFF.

This clonotype was detected a few times. The chain uses TRBV20-1 and TRBJ2-1; 13 positions match TRBD2. The CDR3 is made up of 15 amino acids. V shed 2 bases, J shed 7 bases, and the junction held 5 bases outside the gene matches. Germline CDR1 and CDR2: DFQATT and SNEGSKA (reference sequence). CDR3 bases: TGCAGTGCTAGAACTGTACTAGCGGGAGGGAATGAGCAGTTCTTC. Translating it yields CSARTVLAGGNEQFF.

By its share, this clonotype is medium-sized. V is TRBV15 and J is TRBJ2-3; D gene ambiguous. Germline CDR1 is LNHNV and CDR2 is YYDKDF (reference sequence). The CDR3 spans 17 residues. V lost 0 bases, J lost 4 bases, and 17 bases lay in between. CDR3 loop: CATSRDLGMTGADTQYF. CDR3 in DNA: TGTGCCACCAGCAGAGATCTGGGAATGACGGGCGCAGATACGCAGTATTTT.

The chain carries TRBV10-2 and TRBJ2-5; 7 nucleotides agree with TRBD2. Near its end, the DNA agrees better with TRBJ2-7, so the J call may be wrong. Germline CDR1 reads WSHSY; CDR2 reads SAAADI. This CDR3 is 17 amino acids long. The CDR3 protein is CASSESSVTSLGYEQYF. The CDR3, as DNA: TGCGCCAGCAGTGAGTCATCGGTGACTAGCCTGGGGTACGAGCAGTACTTC.

V usage is TRBV11-2 and J usage is TRBJ1-2; no clear D gene. There are 15 residues in the CDR3. With 4 bases removed from V and 5 bases from J, the gap between germline ends came to 17 bases. CDR1 and CDR2 (germline): SGHAT, FQNNGV. CDR3 in amino acids: CASSSEGMKGYGYTF. The CDR3 coding sequence is TGTGCCAGCAGCTCGGAGGGAATGAAAGGGTATGGCTACACCTTC.

The J gene is TRBJ1-5, the V gene TRBV3-1, with 8 bases lining up with TRBD1. The CDR3 totals 17 residues. V trimming: 0 bases; J trimming: 7 bases; junction bases outside the gene matches: 11. The germline V gene has CDR1 LGHDT and CDR2 YNNKEL (reference sequence). The CDR3 region is CASSQDRTGRGGQPQHF. The CDR3 DNA reads as TGTGCCAGCAGCCAAGACCGGACAGGGCGGGGTGGGCAGCCCCAGCATTTT.

The chain carries TRBV27 and TRBJ2-1, with unresolved D. V was clipped by 3 bases and J by 0 bases, with 6 bases between them. Looked up from germline, CDR1 is MNHEY and CDR2 is SMNVEV (reference sequence). The CDR3 contains 14 residues. CDR3 sequence (DNA): TGTGCCAGCAGTTTTCGGACCTCCTACAATGAGCAGTTCTTC. As protein: CASSFRTSYNEQFF.

The genes are TRBV7-2 and TRBJ1-2; TRBD1 matches at 11 bases. V lost 6 bases, J lost 8 bases, and 17 bases stayed unmatched. This CDR3 comprises 17 residues. In germline, CDR1 is SGHTA, CDR2 FQGNSA. CDR3 protein: CASSRPGQGGRVEGYTF. In DNA form, the CDR3 reads TGTGCCAGCAGTCGACCGGGACAGGGGGGAAGAGTTGAAGGCTACACCTTC.

V and J are TRBV4-2 and TRBJ2-1; TRBD2 aligns across 7 bases. Losses at the gene ends were 4 bases for V and 1 base for J; bases not matched to a gene: 7. From germline, CDR1 is LGHNA and CDR2 YNFKEQ. The CDR3 is 16 amino acids. The CDR3 DNA sequence: TGTGCCAGCAGCCGGGGGGACGGGGGGTCCTACAATGAGCAGTTCTTC. It encodes CASSRGDGGSYNEQFF.

Comment on this clonotype: One end of the junction does not line up with germline, which may come from a read error. This chain links TRBV11-1 with TRBJ2-1; 9 bases are shared with TRBD1. Germline CDR1 SGHAT, CDR2 FQDESV (reference sequence). This CDR3 is built from 16 residues. The CDR3: CASRPTGTGMIDEQVF. Written as DNA, the CDR3 is TGTGCCAGCAGACCGACCGGGACAGGGATGATAGATGAGCAGGTCTTC.

DNA of the CDR3: TGTGCCAGCAGTAGACTTCCGGGGTCCGAGCAGTACTTC. Translating it yields CASSRLPGSEQYF. The chain carries TRBV12-3 or TRBV12-4 and TRBJ2-7; D is perhaps TRBD2 (5 bases). The CDR3 runs 13 residues. With 5 bases removed from V and 6 bases from J, the gap between germline ends came to 14 bases.